A single sample is the source of the 7 T cell receptor beta chains below, sequenced in a study of blood T cell repertoires in COVID-19. Repertoires were generated with immunoSEQ multiplex PCR, while TCRdb's copy carries only in-frame clones and drops some. The sample has about 200,000 clones; roughly 90% are singletons. The material sequenced was peripheral blood. Receptors were obtained from a man aged 50-60 years with COVID-19, enrolled during active disease.

The rearrangement joins TRBV7-3 to TRBJ2-4; 10 nucleotides line up with TRBD2. CDR1 is SGHTA, CDR2 FQGTGA, per germline. J lost 2 bases, V lost 2 bases, and 15 bases had no gene match. The CDR3 consists of 20 residues. Here the CDR3 reads CASSLLASGGILLSKNIQYF. CDR3 bases: TGTGCCAGCAGCTTACTCGCTAGCGGGGGAATACTCCTCTCCAAAAACATTCAGTACTTC.

V usage is TRBV5-1 and J usage is TRBJ2-1; no firm D call. Germline loops: CDR1 SGHRS, CDR2 YFSETQ. The V gene lost 0 bases and the J gene lost 4 bases, with 20 bases spanning the gap. The CDR3 sequence is 18 residues long. The CDR3 DNA is TGCGCCAGCAGCTTGGTTCCCGCTAACCCGATGAATTACAATGAGCAGTTCTTC. It translates to CASSLVPANPMNYNEQFF.

The chain is built from TRBV19 and TRBJ2-2, with D unclear. The V and J ends lost 7 bases and 1 base respectively, with 7 bases between them. Germline V gene data show CDR1 as LNHDA and CDR2 as SQIVND (reference sequence). The CDR3 is 13 residues long. The CDR3 DNA is TGTGCCAGTACCTTTCGGAACACCGGGGAGCTGTTTTTT. This codes for CASTFRNTGELFF.

This clone was detected only a few times. As DNA, the CDR3 is TGTGCCAGCAGCGTAGGGGACACCTCTCCCCTCCACTTT. This translates into CASSVGDTSPLHF. This rearrangement joins TRBV9 to TRBJ1-6; possible D gene TRBD1, 6 bases. CDR3 size: 13 residues. CDR1 and CDR2 from the germline V gene are SGDLS and YYNGEE. V was pared by 0 bases and J by 13 bases, with 11 bases between.

The chain uses TRBV6-4 and TRBJ2-3, with 7 bases lining up with TRBD2. Germline V gene lookup returns CDR1 MRHNA and CDR2 SNTAGT. After removal of 3 bases from V and 0 bases from J, the junction contained 6 bases not matched to a gene. CDR3 length: 16 amino acids. CDR3: CASSEEPAGSTDTQYF. Written as DNA, the CDR3 is TGTGCCAGCAGTGAGGAGCCAGCGGGAAGCACAGATACGCAGTATTTT.

The genes are TRBV19 and TRBJ1-5; a possible D gene is TRBD1 (6 bases). There are 17 residues in the CDR3. V was clipped by 1 base and J by 0 bases, with 13 bases between them. The germline V gene encodes CDR1 LNHDA and CDR2 SQIVND (reference sequence). CDR3 bases: TGTGCCAGTAGTATAGGACCGACAGGCCTTAGCAATCAGCCCCAGCATTTT. Protein sequence: CASSIGPTGLSNQPQHF.

The chain uses TRBV9 and TRBJ2-1, with D unresolved. The V gene lost 2 bases and the J gene lost 8 bases, with 5 bases spanning the gap. The V gene's germline CDR1 is SGDLS and CDR2 YYNGEE. The CDR3 has 11 residues. The CDR3 reads CASSVSDEQFF. CDR3 nucleotides: TGTGCCAGCAGCGTTTCCGATGAGCAGTTCTTC.